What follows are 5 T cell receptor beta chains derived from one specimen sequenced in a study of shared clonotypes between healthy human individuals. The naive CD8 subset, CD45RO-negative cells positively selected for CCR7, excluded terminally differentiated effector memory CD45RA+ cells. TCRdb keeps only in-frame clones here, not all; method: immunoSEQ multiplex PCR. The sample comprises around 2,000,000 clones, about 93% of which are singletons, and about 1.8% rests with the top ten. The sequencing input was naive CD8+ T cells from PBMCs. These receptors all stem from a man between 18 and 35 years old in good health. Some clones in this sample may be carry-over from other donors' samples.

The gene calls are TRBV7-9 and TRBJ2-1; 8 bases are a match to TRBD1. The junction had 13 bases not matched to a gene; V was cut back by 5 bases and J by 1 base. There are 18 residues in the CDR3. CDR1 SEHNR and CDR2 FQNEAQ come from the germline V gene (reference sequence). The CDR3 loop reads CASSGTVRGRVSYNEQFF. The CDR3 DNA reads TGTGCCAGCAGCGGAACCGTCAGGGGGCGCGTGTCCTACAATGAGCAGTTCTTC.

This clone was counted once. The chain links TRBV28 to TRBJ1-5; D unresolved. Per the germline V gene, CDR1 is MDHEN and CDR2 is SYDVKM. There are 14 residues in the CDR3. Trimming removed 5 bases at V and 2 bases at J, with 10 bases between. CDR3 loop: CASSRVFRNQPQHF. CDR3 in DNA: TGTGCCAGCAGTAGGGTATTTCGCAATCAGCCCCAGCATTTT.

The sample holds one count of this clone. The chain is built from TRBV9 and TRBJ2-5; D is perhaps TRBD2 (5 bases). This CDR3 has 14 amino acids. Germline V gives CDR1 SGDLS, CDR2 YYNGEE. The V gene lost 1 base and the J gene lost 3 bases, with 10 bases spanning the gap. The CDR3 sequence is CASSVLGAEETQYF. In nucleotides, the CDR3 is TGTGCCAGCAGCGTATTAGGAGCGGAAGAGACCCAGTACTTC.

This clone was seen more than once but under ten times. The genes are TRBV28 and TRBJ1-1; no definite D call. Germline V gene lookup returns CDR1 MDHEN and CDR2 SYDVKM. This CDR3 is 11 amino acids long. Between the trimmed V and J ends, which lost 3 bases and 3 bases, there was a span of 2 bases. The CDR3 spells CASSFYTEAFF. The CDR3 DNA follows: TGTGCCAGCAGTTTTTACACTGAAGCTTTCTTT.

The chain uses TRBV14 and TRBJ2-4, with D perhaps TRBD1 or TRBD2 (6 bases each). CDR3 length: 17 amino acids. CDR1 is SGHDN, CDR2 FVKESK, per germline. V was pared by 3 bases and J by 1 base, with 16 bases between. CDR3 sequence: CASSQADWGAAKNIQYF. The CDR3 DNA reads TGTGCCAGCAGCCAGGCCGACTGGGGGGCGGCCAAAAACATTCAGTACTTC.